Presented here are 27 T cell receptor beta chains from one specimen sequenced in a study of blood T cell repertoires in COVID-19. Sequenced by immunoSEQ multiplex PCR; TCRdb stores in-frame clones only, minus some. The sample contains roughly 320,000 clones, approximately 86% of which appear only once. Source material: peripheral blood. These receptors all come from a man between 65 and 80 years old with acute or convalescent COVID-19.

This clone was observed once. The chain couples TRBV6-4 to TRBJ2-7, with 9 bases aligning to TRBD2. Germline trimming cut 6 bases from V and 4 bases from J; bases unmatched to any gene: 7. Germline V gives CDR1 MRHNA, CDR2 SNTAGT. This CDR3 comprises 14 residues. The CDR3 reads CASRGTSNVYEQYF. For the CDR3, the DNA is TGTGCCAGCAGGGGGACTAGCAACGTTTACGAGCAGTACTTC.

In DNA, the CDR3 is TGTGCCAGTAGTATTCAAGTTGCCGGGGGGACCCAGTACTTC. It yields the protein CASSIQVAGGTQYF. This chain links TRBV19 with TRBJ2-5; the D gene is possibly TRBD2 (6 bases). In germline, CDR1 is LNHDA, CDR2 SQIVND (reference sequence). This CDR3 region has 14 residues. Trimming took off 3 bases at V and 7 bases at J, with 15 bases between the two ends.

The chain joins TRBV5-1 to TRBJ2-3; D unresolved. V lost 0 bases and J 3 bases, leaving 8 bases between the germline ends. CDR3 length: 14 amino acids. Germline-derived CDR1 and CDR2 are SGHRS and YFSETQ. The DNA of the CDR3 is TGCGCCAGCAGCTTGGATCAGGTTACAGATACGCAGTATTTT. Translating gives CASSLDQVTDTQYF. The variable domain in full, with the rest retrieved from reference TRBV5-1 and TRBJ2-3, is KAGVTQTPRYLIKTRGQQVTLSCSPISGHRSVSWYQQTPGQGLQFLFEYFSETQRNKGNFPGRFSGRQFSNSRSEMNVSTLELGDSALYLCASSLDQVTDTQYFGPGTRLTVL.

The genes are TRBV27 and TRBJ1-1; D possibly corresponds to TRBD1 (5 bases). The V gene's germline CDR1 is MNHEY and CDR2 SMNVEV (reference sequence). Between the trimmed V and J ends, which lost 2 bases and 3 bases, there was a span of 13 bases. The CDR3 consists of 15 residues. This CDR3 is CASSLGARADTEAFF. The DNA of the CDR3 is TGTGCCAGCAGTTTAGGGGCCAGGGCCGACACTGAAGCTTTCTTT.

This clone was detected once. Other DNA sequences from this sample encode an identical CDR3 as well. The chain recombines TRBV18 with TRBJ2-5, with TRBD1 as a possible D gene (6 bases). Germline lookup yields CDR1 KGHSH and CDR2 LQKENI. V lost 3 bases and J lost 2, with 7 bases in between. CDR3 length equals 13 residues. The CDR3 bases are TGTGCCAGCTCACCCGGACAGCAAGAGACCCAGTACTTC. This gives the protein CASSPGQQETQYF.

The chain recombines TRBV29-1 with TRBJ2-7, with TRBD2 matching over 7 bases. Unmatched junction bases numbered 10, after V lost 7 bases and J lost 4 bases. The CDR3 sequence is 13 residues long. Germline V CDR1 and CDR2: SQVTM, ANQGSEA. The CDR3 nucleotides read TGCAGCGCCTCTAGCGGAGCCGCTTACGAGCAGTACTTC. Amino acids: CSASSGAAYEQYF.

This clone was observed a few times. This chain connects TRBV5-6 to TRBJ2-7; a possible D gene is TRBD1 (6 bases). V shed 9 bases and J shed 1 base, with 17 bases lying between them. CDR1 is SGHDT, CDR2 YYEEEE, per germline. The CDR3 is 14 amino acids. This chain's CDR3 is CATRRTAGSYEQYF. CDR3 sequence (DNA): TGTGCCACCCGAAGGACAGCAGGGTCCTACGAGCAGTACTTC.

This chain uses TRBV28 with TRBJ2-1; D uncertain. Germline loops: CDR1 MDHEN, CDR2 SYDVKM. Trimming pared 8 bases from V and 9 bases from J, leaving 11 bases between. The CDR3 covers 11 residues. The CDR3 DNA sequence: TGTGCCAGCCGGCTAGTGGGTGAGCAGTTCTTC. This translates into CASRLVGEQFF.

The chain recombines TRBV25-1 with TRBJ1-2; 8 bases fit TRBD1. With V trimmed by 6 bases and J by 8 bases, 8 bases remained unmatched. Looked up from germline, CDR1 is MGHDK and CDR2 is SYGVNS. CDR3 length equals 13 residues. The CDR3 coding sequence is TGTGCCAGCAGCGGACAGGGTTGGTGGGGCTACACCTTC. This translates into CASSGQGWWGYTF.

The J gene is TRBJ2-1, the V gene TRBV10-2; TRBD2 aligns across 12 bases. V was pared by 6 bases and J by 9 bases, with 9 bases of the junction left unmatched. CDR3 size: 15 residues. Germline V gives CDR1 WSHSY, CDR2 SAAADI. CDR3 sequence reads: CASRVTSGSFSEQFF. The CDR3 DNA sequence: TGCGCCAGCAGGGTGACTAGCGGGAGTTTTAGTGAGCAGTTCTTC.

V usage is TRBV7-7 and J usage is TRBJ2-1; D may be TRBD1 (6 bases). With 4 bases removed from V and 5 bases from J, the gap between germline ends came to 9 bases. The CDR3 loop spans 13 amino acids. In germline, CDR1 is SSHAT, CDR2 FNYEAQ (reference sequence). The CDR3 DNA is TGTGCCAGCAGCTCGGACAGAGACAATGAGCAGTTCTTC. It codes for CASSSDRDNEQFF.

The chain recombines TRBV7-7 with TRBJ2-5; D possibly corresponds to TRBD1 (6 bases). Germline CDR1 and CDR2: SSHAT and FNYEAQ (reference sequence). V lost 1 base and J 2 bases, leaving 14 bases between the germline ends. The CDR3 runs to 16 residues. CDR3 residues: CASSLGLGATQETQYF. For the CDR3, the DNA is TGTGCCAGCAGCTTAGGTTTGGGGGCGACACAAGAGACCCAGTACTTC.

The CDR3 coding sequence is TGTGCCAGCAGTTTAGCAGGGGGCAATTCACCCCTCCACTTT. It codes for CASSLAGGNSPLHF. The chain carries TRBV28 and TRBJ1-6; 8 bases line up with TRBD1. The CDR3 is 14 amino acids. Germline V gives CDR1 MDHEN, CDR2 SYDVKM. Losses at the gene ends were 2 bases for V and 7 bases for J; bases not matched to a gene: 1.

The chain employs TRBV28 and TRBJ1-5, with 9 bases that match TRBD1. CDR3 length: 16 amino acids. The germline CDR1 and CDR2 sequences are MDHEN and SYDVKM. After removal of 6 bases from V and 4 bases from J, the junction contained 10 bases not matched to a gene. The CDR3, as DNA: TGTGCCAGCAGACTCGGGGGGACAGGGAAGAATCAGCCCCAGCATTTT. Translated, it gives CASRLGGTGKNQPQHF.

The V and J genes are TRBV7-9 and TRBJ2-1; 9 bases match TRBD1. The germline gives CDR1 SEHNR, CDR2 FQNEAQ (reference sequence). V lost 5 bases, J lost 8 bases, and 13 bases stayed unmatched. The CDR3 runs to 16 residues. The CDR3, as DNA: TGTGCCAGCAGCGTTACCACAGGGGGCTATATCGATGAGCAGTTCTTC. This translates into CASSVTTGGYIDEQFF.

This clone was observed a handful of times. The rearrangement uses TRBV28 and TRBJ1-2, with 8 bases aligning to TRBD1. CDR1 is MDHEN, CDR2 SYDVKM, per germline. V shed 5 bases and J 2 bases; nucleotides not matched to a gene: 4. The CDR3 contains 14 residues. CDR3 DNA sequence: TGTGCCAGCAGTGCGGGACAGGAAAACTATGGCTACACCTTC. It encodes CASSAGQENYGYTF.

The rearrangement uses TRBV5-3 and TRBJ2-2; D remains ambiguous. TRBV5-3 is identified as an open reading frame with a role that is uncertain. V lost 4 bases and J lost 4, with 26 bases in between. This CDR3 is built from 19 residues. The CDR3 DNA reads TGTGCCAGAAGCCCCTCCCCATGCCCTGGGCAGCCGAGCACCGGGGAGCTGTTTTTT. This sequence encodes CARSPSPCPGQPSTGELFF.

This clone has just a few counts. The chain links TRBV30 to TRBJ1-2; D might be TRBD1 (6 bases). CDR3 length: 17 residues. With 4 bases removed from V and 0 bases from J, the gap between germline ends came to 21 bases. Germline V gene data show CDR1 as GTSNPN and CDR2 as SVGIG (reference sequence). The CDR3 spells CAWIDPGTGRANYGYTF. DNA of the CDR3: TGTGCCTGGATCGACCCCGGAACAGGGCGAGCTAACTATGGCTACACCTTC.

V gene TRBV7-9 combines with J gene TRBJ2-2; possibly TRBD2 for D (6 bases). V lost 1 base and J lost 2, with 14 bases in between. The CDR3 contains 17 residues. In germline, CDR1 is SEHNR, CDR2 FQNEAQ (reference sequence). CDR3 amino acids: CASSLVAGRTNTGELFF. The CDR3 coding sequence is TGTGCCAGCAGCTTAGTTGCCGGGAGAACTAACACCGGGGAGCTGTTTTTT.

The sample holds one count of this clone. The CDR3 is CAIKVGGTGQETQYF. In nucleotides, the CDR3 is TGTGCCATCAAGGTAGGGGGGACAGGCCAAGAGACCCAGTACTTC. The chain employs TRBV10-3 and TRBJ2-5; the match to TRBD1 covers 8 bases. Per germline, CDR1 ENHRY and CDR2 SYGVKD. This CDR3 has 15 amino acids. J was trimmed by 1 base and V by 7 bases; bases with no gene match: 8.

The genes are TRBV28 and TRBJ1-6; weak D call: TRBD1 (5 bases). Looked up from germline, CDR1 is MDHEN and CDR2 is SYDVKM. CDR3 length: 15 residues. V lost 2 bases and J lost 6, with 11 bases in between. The CDR3 protein is CASSLPGGGNSPLHF. The CDR3 DNA sequence: TGTGCCAGCAGTTTACCCGGGGGGGGTAATTCACCCCTCCACTTT.

V usage is TRBV5-4 and J usage is TRBJ1-4, with D possibly TRBD1 on 6 matching bases. The CDR3 consists of 13 residues. The germline V and J ends were trimmed by 3 bases and 8 bases, with 11 bases remaining between them. The germline V gene encodes CDR1 SGHNT and CDR2 YYREEE (reference sequence). Here the CDR3 DNA reads TGTGCCAGCAGCTCGACAGGCACGGAAAAACTGTTTTTT. As protein: CASSSTGTEKLFF.

The J gene is TRBJ2-1, the V gene TRBV28; D is unresolved. The CDR3 has 13 residues. CDR1 MDHEN and CDR2 SYDVKM come from the germline V gene. V lost 5 bases and J lost 15, with 20 bases in between. CDR3 DNA sequence: TGTGCCAGCAGTATTCCTAGGATTCCCCAGACGTTCTTC. Residues: CASSIPRIPQTFF.

This clone was counted many times. V and J are TRBV10-1 and TRBJ2-5; TRBD1 is a possible D gene (6 bases). The CDR3 spans 14 residues. The germline V gene has CDR1 WNHNN and CDR2 SYGVQD (reference sequence). The V end lost 8 bases, the J end lost 2 bases, and 15 bases lay between the germline ends. DNA for the CDR3: TGCGCCAGCGATAAGGACAGCACACAAGAGACCCAGTACTTC. Its protein product is CASDKDSTQETQYF.

With respect to this clone: Germline and junction disagree at one end, which may indicate a read error. This rearrangement joins TRBV5-1 to TRBJ1-2, with 9 bases fitting TRBD1. The CDR3 runs 15 residues. Per germline, CDR1 SGHRS and CDR2 YFSETQ. CDR3 loop: CASSSSGTGSLAPHF. The CDR3 nucleotides read TGCGCCAGCAGCTCGAGCGGGACAGGGTCCCTAGCCCCCCACTTC.

The chain is built from TRBV10-3 and TRBJ1-1, with D tentatively TRBD1 (5 bases). Per germline, CDR1 ENHRY and CDR2 SYGVKD. The CDR3 extends over 14 amino acids. V was cut by 7 bases and J by 4 bases, with 16 bases left in between. CDR3 loop: CAINPRERGTEAFF. CDR3 nucleotide sequence: TGTGCCATCAACCCCAGGGAACGAGGCACTGAAGCTTTCTTT.

Regarding this clone: The junction does not match germline at one end; this may be a read error. The chain has TRBV19 and TRBJ1-1; unclear D gene. The CDR3 consists of 12 residues. Germline V gene data show CDR1 as LNHDA and CDR2 as SQIVND (reference sequence). CDR3 DNA sequence: TGTGCCAGTAACTCGCTGAAAACTGAAGCTTTCTTT. Amino acids: CASNSLKTEAFF.